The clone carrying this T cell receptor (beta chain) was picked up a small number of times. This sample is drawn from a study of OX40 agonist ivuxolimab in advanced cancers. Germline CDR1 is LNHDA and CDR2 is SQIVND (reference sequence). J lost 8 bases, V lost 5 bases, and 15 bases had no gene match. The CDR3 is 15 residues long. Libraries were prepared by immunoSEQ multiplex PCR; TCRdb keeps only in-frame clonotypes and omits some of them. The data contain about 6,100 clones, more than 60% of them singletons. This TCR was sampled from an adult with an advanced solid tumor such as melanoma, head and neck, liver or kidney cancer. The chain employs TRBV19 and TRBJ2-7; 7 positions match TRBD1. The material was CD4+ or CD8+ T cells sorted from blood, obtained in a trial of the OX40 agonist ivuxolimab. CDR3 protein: CASSLQATTGAQQYF. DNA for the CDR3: TGTGCCAGTAGTCTGCAGGCGACCACAGGGGCACAGCAGTACTTC.